The TCR beta chain under discussion was sequenced for a study of shared clonotypes between healthy human individuals. It was 200 to 250 ng DNA, 30,000 or so T cell genomes, that sorted-subset replicate PCRs used. Method: immunoSEQ multiplex PCR; TCRdb's copy keeps in-frame clones and lacks some. The sample carries 550,000 to 700,000 clones, about three quarters recorded once. The length of the CDR3 is 15 residues. V shed 2 bases and J shed 0 bases, with 10 bases lying between them. Germline assignment: CDR1 MDHEN and CDR2 SYDVKM. The sequencing sample was made of memory CD4+ T cells sorted from blood. Subset in this sample: CD45RA-negative fraction. This chain joins TRBV28 and TRBJ2-5; D might be TRBD1 or TRBD2, each matching 6 bases. The sequence came from a woman aged 25-40 years in good health. CDR3 DNA: TGTGCCAGCAGTTTAAGGGGGAGGTACCAAGAGACCCAGTACTTC. Amino acid sequence: CASSLRGRYQETQYF.